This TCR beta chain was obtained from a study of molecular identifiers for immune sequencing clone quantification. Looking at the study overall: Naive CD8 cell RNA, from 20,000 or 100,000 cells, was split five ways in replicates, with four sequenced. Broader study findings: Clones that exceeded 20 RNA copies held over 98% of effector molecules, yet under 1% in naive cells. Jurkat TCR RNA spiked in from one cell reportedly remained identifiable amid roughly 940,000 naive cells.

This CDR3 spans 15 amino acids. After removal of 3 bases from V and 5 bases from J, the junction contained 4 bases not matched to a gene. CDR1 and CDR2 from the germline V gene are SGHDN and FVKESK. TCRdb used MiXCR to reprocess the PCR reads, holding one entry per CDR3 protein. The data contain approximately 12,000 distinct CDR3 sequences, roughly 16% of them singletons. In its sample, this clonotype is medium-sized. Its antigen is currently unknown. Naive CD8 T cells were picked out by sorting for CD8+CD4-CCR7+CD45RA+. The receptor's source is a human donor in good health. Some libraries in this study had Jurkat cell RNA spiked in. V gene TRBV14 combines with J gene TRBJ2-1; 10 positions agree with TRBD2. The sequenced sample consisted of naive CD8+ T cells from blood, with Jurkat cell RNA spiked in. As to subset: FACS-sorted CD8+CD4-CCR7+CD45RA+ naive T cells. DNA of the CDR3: TGTGCCAGCAGCCAGTGGACTAGCGGCCACAATGAGCAGTTCTTC. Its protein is CASSQWTSGHNEQFF. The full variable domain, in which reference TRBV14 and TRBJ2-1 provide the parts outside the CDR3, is EAGVTQFPSHSVIEKGQTVTLRCDPISGHDNLYWYRRVMGKEIKFLLHFVKESKQDESGMPNNRFLAERTGGTYSTLKVQPAELEDSGVYFCASSQWTSGHNEQFFGPGTRLTVL.